One T cell receptor (beta chain) is described in this entry. In TCRdb, the RT-PCR reads were re-called with MiXCR into one record per CDR3 protein. The sample lists about 960,000 distinct CDR3 sequences; roughly 18% were seen once. This sample is drawn from a study of patients and donors after allogeneic stem cell transplantation. This CDR3 comprises 15 residues. Trimming shortened V by 7 bases and J by 0 bases, and 13 bases separated the two germline ends. The chain links TRBV12-3 or TRBV12-4 to TRBJ2-1; tentatively, D is TRBD1 or TRBD2 (5 bases each). The material sequenced was blood, either unsorted or a sorted T cell fraction (not recorded which). This clonotype originated in a human donor who was either an allogeneic HSCT recipient or a stem cell or donor lymphocyte infusion donor (not recorded which). It is not recorded whose cells these are; they may come from a transplant donor. CDR3 residues: CASTFTGASYNEQFF. Here the CDR3 DNA reads TGTGCCAGCACCTTTACCGGGGCCTCCTACAATGAGCAGTTCTTC.